The 27 T cell receptor beta chains reported below all come from one sample, sequenced in a study of high-grade serous ovarian cancer treatment subgroups. Some clones are missing from TCRdb's copy, which holds only in-frame ones; the method was immunoSEQ multiplex PCR. The repertoire holds 30,000 to 40,000 clones, with 79% as singletons. The tumor samples were collected prior to definitive surgery or chemotherapy. Sequenced sample: tumor tissue. All receptors derive from a human donor with high-grade serous ovarian cancer.

The genes are TRBV19 and TRBJ2-7; D unresolved. The CDR3 consists of 15 residues. Germline CDR1 and CDR2: LNHDA and SQIVND (reference sequence). Trimming took off 0 bases at V and 0 bases at J, with 9 bases between the two ends. For the CDR3, the DNA is TGTGCCAGTAGTATAGACGGACGGTTCTCCTACGAGCAGTACTTC. Amino acid sequence: CASSIDGRFSYEQYF.

The J gene is TRBJ2-2, the V gene TRBV7-6; weak D call: TRBD2 (6 bases). Germline V gene lookup returns CDR1 SGHVS and CDR2 FNYEAQ. Trimming stripped 1 base from V and 4 bases from J, with 13 bases between. The CDR3 extends over 16 amino acids. The CDR3 spells CASSLGVGRGTGELFF. As DNA, the CDR3 is TGTGCCAGCAGCTTAGGTGTGGGGCGGGGCACCGGGGAGCTGTTTTTT.

Only one count was recorded for this clone. The rearrangement links TRBV7-6 to TRBJ1-1; 9 nucleotides match TRBD1. V was clipped by 5 bases and J by 3 bases; unmatched bases: 10. Per the germline V gene, CDR1 is SGHVS and CDR2 is FNYEAQ. The CDR3 runs 16 residues. The CDR3 DNA follows: TGTGCCAGCAGCGCTAACAGGGGGCCGGGGGACACTGAAGCTTTCTTT. As protein: CASSANRGPGDTEAFF.

V gene TRBV27 combines with J gene TRBJ1-1; the D gene is possibly TRBD1 (5 bases). The CDR3 runs 16 residues. Trimming removed 0 bases at V and 1 base at J, with 12 bases between. Germline V CDR1 and CDR2: MNHEY, SMNVEV (reference sequence). CDR3 sequence (DNA): TGTGCCAGCAGTTTATCGTGGGGCAGCTCGAACACTGAAGCTTTCTTT. Translating gives CASSLSWGSSNTEAFF.

The chain links TRBV5-4 to TRBJ1-1; TRBD1 might be the D (5 bases). The CDR3 has 16 residues. Germline CDR1 is SGHNT and CDR2 is YYREEE (reference sequence). V lost 3 bases, J lost 1 base, and 16 bases lay in between. CDR3 bases: TGTGCCAGCAGCTGGGACCCGGCGAGGAAGAACACTGAAGCTTTCTTT. It translates to CASSWDPARKNTEAFF.

The chain carries TRBV27 and TRBJ2-1; 8 bases fit TRBD1. The V gene's germline CDR1 is MNHEY and CDR2 SMNVEV (reference sequence). This CDR3 spans 13 amino acids. The V gene end was trimmed by 6 bases and the J gene end by 9 bases; junction bases not matched to a gene: 7. The CDR3 loop reads CASRADRASEQFF. The CDR3 coding sequence is TGTGCCAGCAGGGCGGACAGGGCTAGTGAGCAGTTCTTC.

V is TRBV28 and J is TRBJ1-4; no firm D call. Germline CDR1 MDHEN, CDR2 SYDVKM. CDR3 length: 15 residues. V lost 3 bases and J 5 bases, leaving 13 bases between the germline ends. The CDR3 loop is CASSLPRPSNEKLFF. The CDR3 DNA reads TGTGCCAGCAGTTTGCCCCGGCCCTCAAATGAAAAACTGTTTTTT.

This chain connects TRBV15 to TRBJ2-3, with D perhaps matching TRBD2 (6 bases). There are 15 residues in the CDR3. The ends were cut back, 5 bases at V and 1 base at J, with 13 bases in the middle. Germline V gene data show CDR1 as LNHNV and CDR2 as YYDKDF (reference sequence). CDR3 coding DNA: TGTGCCACCAGCCCGCAGGGCGGGGGCACAGATACGCAGTATTTT. Amino acids: CATSPQGGGTDTQYF.

The chain recombines TRBV28 with TRBJ2-7; 7 bases agree with TRBD1. This CDR3 comprises 14 residues. V dropped 5 bases and J dropped 1; count of bases not matched to a gene: 5. CDR1 and CDR2 from the germline V gene are MDHEN and SYDVKM. In DNA form, the CDR3 reads TGTGCCAGCAGTGGGACAGCATCATCCTACGAGCAGTACTTC. Its translation: CASSGTASSYEQYF. Based on the CDR3 plus reference TRBV28 and TRBJ2-7, the full variable domain is DVKVTQSSRYLVKRTGEKVFLECVQDMDHENMFWYRQDPGLGLRLIYFSYDVKMKEKGDIPEGYSVSREKKERFSLILESASTNQTSMYLCASSGTASSYEQYFGPGTRLTVT.

The gene calls are TRBV7-2 and TRBJ1-5; D ambiguous. This CDR3 has 14 amino acids. Trimming removed 2 bases from V and 9 bases from J, with 14 bases in between. The V gene's germline CDR1 is SGHTA and CDR2 FQGNSA. The CDR3 region has the DNA TGTGCCAGCAGCTTATCCGTATCCCTGGGGCCCCAGCATTTT. This gives the protein CASSLSVSLGPQHF. Complete variable domain (other parts from reference TRBV7-2 and TRBJ1-5): GAGVSQSPSNKVTEKGKDVELRCDPISGHTALYWYRQSLGQGLEFLIYFQGNSAPDKSGLPSDRFSAERTGGSVSTLTIQRTQQEDSAVYLCASSLSVSLGPQHFGDGTRLSIL.

CDR3 coding DNA: TGCGCCAGCAGCTACGGACTAGCGGGAGGGCCGAGCTCCTACGAGCAGTACTTC. Its protein product is CASSYGLAGGPSSYEQYF. The V call is TRBV5-1, the J call TRBJ2-7; 15 positions match TRBD2. With 3 bases clipped from V and 0 bases from J, the junction kept 7 bases outside the gene matches. This CDR3 is built from 18 residues. Germline-derived CDR1 and CDR2 are SGHRS and YFSETQ.

The V gene is TRBV11-2, the J gene TRBJ2-2; D remains ambiguous. CDR3 length: 17 amino acids. In germline, CDR1 is SGHAT, CDR2 FQNNGV. The V gene lost 0 bases and the J gene lost 5 bases, with 16 bases spanning the gap. CDR3 nucleotide sequence: TGTGCCAGCAGCTTAGAAAGGCCTGGATTTAGGACCGGGGAGCTGTTTTTT. Translated, it gives CASSLERPGFRTGELFF.

This clone has just one count. The gene calls are TRBV19 and TRBJ2-1; no definite D call. Germline CDR1 reads LNHDA; CDR2 reads SQIVND (reference sequence). Trimming removed 5 bases at V and 0 bases at J, with 14 bases between. The CDR3 length is 16 residues. The CDR3 region is CASSDPRQSSYNEQFF. In DNA form, the CDR3 reads TGTGCCAGTAGTGACCCGAGACAAAGCTCCTACAATGAGCAGTTCTTC.

This rearrangement joins TRBV21-1 to TRBJ1-4; the table assigns TRBD1, which was not confirmed against the DNA. TRBV21-1 is given as a pseudogene. This CDR3 is 15 amino acids long. The CDR3 DNA is TGTGCCAGCACCTCACGGAAGGCTTCAGGTGAAAAACTGTTTTTT. Its protein is CASTSRKASGEKLFF.

The J gene is TRBJ2-7, the V gene TRBV4-1; 8 bases line up with TRBD2. Unmatched junction bases numbered 10, after V lost 4 bases and J lost 5 bases. CDR1 is MGHRA and CDR2 is YSYEKL in the germline V gene. There are 15 residues in the CDR3. The CDR3 loop is CASSRISGGGNEQYF. The DNA of the CDR3 is TGCGCCAGCAGCCGAATCAGCGGGGGTGGTAACGAGCAGTACTTC.

V and J are TRBV19 and TRBJ2-2, with TRBD1 matching over 7 bases. V trimming: 6 bases; J trimming: 4 bases; junction bases outside the gene matches: 11. CDR1 is LNHDA and CDR2 is SQIVND in the germline V gene (reference sequence). This CDR3 comprises 16 residues. In DNA form, the CDR3 reads TGTGCCAGTAGATTCCGGGACAGCTCAAGCACCGGGGAGCTGTTTTTT. This codes for CASRFRDSSSTGELFF.

The chain recombines TRBV7-2 with TRBJ2-2; D might be TRBD2 (6 bases). V dropped 4 bases and J dropped 4 bases, with 13 bases sitting between them. This CDR3 has 15 residues. Germline loops: CDR1 SGHTA, CDR2 FQGNSA. The CDR3 region has the DNA TGTGCCAGCAGCTCTCGTCAGGGAGGCACCGGGGAGCTGTTTTTT. This codes for CASSSRQGGTGELFF.

This clone occurred a few times. The gene calls are TRBV11-2 and TRBJ2-7; TRBD2 matches at 8 bases. Germline-derived CDR1 and CDR2 are SGHAT and FQNNGV. V shed 5 bases and J 2 bases; nucleotides not matched to a gene: 11. The CDR3 contains 16 residues. CDR3 sequence reads: CASSPSPAGDPYEQYF. Written as DNA, the CDR3 is TGTGCCAGCAGCCCAAGCCCAGCGGGAGACCCCTACGAGCAGTACTTC.

The rearrangement joins TRBV7-9 to TRBJ1-5; D remains ambiguous. V was clipped by 3 bases and J by 5 bases, with 8 bases between them. Germline V gene lookup returns CDR1 SEHNR and CDR2 FQNEAQ (reference sequence). CDR3 size: 13 residues. The CDR3 region has the DNA TGTGCCAGCAGCTTTTCGGTGGATCAGCCCCAGCATTTT. Its protein product is CASSFSVDQPQHF.

The J gene is TRBJ1-2, the V gene TRBV27; D might be TRBD1 (5 bases). Germline assignment: CDR1 MNHEY and CDR2 SMNVEV (reference sequence). This CDR3 contains 16 residues. With 5 bases removed from V and 5 bases from J, the gap between germline ends came to 21 bases. For the CDR3, the DNA is TGTGCCAGCAGTAGCGGAAGGAGGGGTAGGGATTATGGCTACACCTTC. This sequence encodes CASSSGRRGRDYGYTF.

The CDR3 coding sequence is TGTGCCAGCAGCCCCACAGGGGCGGATGAAAAACTGTTTTTT. Its translation: CASSPTGADEKLFF. This chain links TRBV28 with TRBJ1-4; 7 nucleotides align to TRBD1. Germline trimming cut 6 bases from V and 6 bases from J; bases unmatched to any gene: 7. Germline V gene sequence: CDR1 MDHEN, CDR2 SYDVKM. The CDR3 covers 14 residues. Full variable domain (remainder filled in from reference TRBV28 and TRBJ1-4): DVKVTQSSRYLVKRTGEKVFLECVQDMDHENMFWYRQDPGLGLRLIYFSYDVKMKEKGDIPEGYSVSREKKERFSLILESASTNQTSMYLCASSPTGADEKLFFGSGTQLSVL.

The rearrangement joins TRBV5-5 to TRBJ1-2; 7 positions agree with TRBD1. The V segment lost 5 bases and the J segment 0 bases; nucleotides outside the gene matches: 10. This CDR3 has 16 amino acids. CDR1 and CDR2 (germline): SGHKS, YYEKEE (reference sequence). CDR3 nucleotides: TGTGCCAGCAGAGTAGGGGGCCCACGCTCTAACTATGGCTACACCTTC. Translation gives CASRVGGPRSNYGYTF.

The chain recombines TRBV18 with TRBJ2-5; 9 nucleotides agree with TRBD1. The CDR3 extends over 14 amino acids. Germline V gene sequence: CDR1 KGHSH, CDR2 LQKENI. The V segment lost 3 bases and the J segment 3 bases; nucleotides outside the gene matches: 2. Written as DNA, the CDR3 is TGTGCCAGCTCACCGGGACAGGGAAAAGAGACCCAGTACTTC. Protein sequence: CASSPGQGKETQYF. Looking up the rest from reference TRBV18 and TRBJ2-5 gives the full variable domain: NAGVMQNPRHLVRRRGQEARLRCSPMKGHSHVYWYRQLPEEGLKFMVYLQKENIIDESGMPKERFSAEFPKEGPSILRIQQVVRGDSAAYFCASSPGQGKETQYFGPGTRLLVL.

The gene calls are TRBV7-6 and TRBJ2-7; possibly TRBD1 or TRBD2 for D (6 bases each). Germline V gene lookup returns CDR1 SGHVS and CDR2 FNYEAQ. This CDR3 contains 19 residues. Trimming left V 1 base short and J 6 bases short, with 28 bases between. The CDR3 DNA reads TGTGCCAGCAGCTTAGTGGGTCGGGGGCTCGCCGCAGTTCGGTCCGAGCAGTACTTC. It encodes CASSLVGRGLAAVRSEQYF.

V is TRBV7-8 and J is TRBJ1-3; no clear D gene. V lost 2 bases and J 0 bases, leaving 5 bases between the germline ends. CDR3 length: 14 residues. From germline, CDR1 is SGHVS and CDR2 FQNEAQ. CDR3 amino acids: CASSLTLSGNTIYF. CDR3 DNA: TGTGCCAGCAGCTTAACTCTCTCTGGAAACACCATATATTTT.

The chain links TRBV4-3 to TRBJ1-1; D call uncertain. From germline, CDR1 is LGHNA and CDR2 YSLEER. The CDR3 is made up of 13 amino acids. The V end lost 9 bases, the J end lost 3 bases, and 14 bases lay between the germline ends. The CDR3 DNA sequence: TGCGCCAGTTGCGGCACTCTTGACACTGAAGCTTTCTTT. It specifies CASCGTLDTEAFF.

This clone was seen only a few times. The chain couples TRBV15 to TRBJ1-5; D call uncertain. Germline V gene lookup returns CDR1 LNHNV and CDR2 YYDKDF (reference sequence). CDR3 length: 15 amino acids. V lost 4 bases and J 5 bases, leaving 15 bases between the germline ends. CDR3 amino acids: CATSIGHNADQPQHF. CDR3 nucleotide sequence: TGTGCCACCAGCATAGGTCATAACGCCGATCAGCCCCAGCATTTT.